Listed here are 12 T cell receptor beta chains from one sample, sequenced in a study of beta chain features in type 1 diabetes. Expressed TCRB transcripts were sequenced after all isolated RNA was converted to cDNA. The data were produced by immunoSEQ multiplex PCR, yet TCRdb's version contains in-frame clones alone and is incomplete. The sample lists around 180,000 clones; around an eighth were seen once. Sequenced sample: central memory CD4+ T cells from blood. The receptor set was obtained from a woman aged 18-29 years in good health.

This clone was seen a few times. This chain connects TRBV7-2 to TRBJ2-5, with 13 bases identical to TRBD2. Germline assignment: CDR1 SGHTA and CDR2 FQGNSA. The CDR3 covers 16 residues. Trimming took 5 bases from V and 2 from J; bases not matched to a gene: 5. DNA for the CDR3: TGTGCCAGCAGCACGACTAGCGGGAGGACTCAAGAGACCCAGTACTTC. Its translation: CASSTTSGRTQETQYF.

This clone turned up a few times. The rearrangement joins TRBV30 to TRBJ2-7, with D tentatively TRBD2 (5 bases). This CDR3 region has 14 residues. CDR1 is GTSNPN, CDR2 SVGIG, per germline (reference sequence). V lost 4 bases and J lost 0, with 13 bases in between. In DNA form, the CDR3 reads TGTGCCTGGAAGGACTTCCCGAGCTCCTACGAGCAGTACTTC. Protein sequence: CAWKDFPSSYEQYF.

This clone came up a few times. The chain employs TRBV7-2 and TRBJ2-1; D might be TRBD1 (6 bases). The CDR3 totals 14 residues. In germline, CDR1 is SGHTA, CDR2 FQGNSA. Deletions cut 5 bases from V and 8 bases from J, with 16 bases between. This CDR3 is CASSQGFVLDEQFF. For the CDR3, the DNA is TGTGCCAGCAGCCAGGGGTTCGTTTTGGATGAGCAGTTCTTC.

In this sample, this clone turned up many times. In DNA form, the CDR3 reads TGCGCCTTAGGAGTCACAGATACGCAGTATTTT. Translated, it gives CALGVTDTQYF. The chain joins TRBV4-1 to TRBJ2-3; D remains unclear. Germline V gives CDR1 MGHRA, CDR2 YSYEKL. The CDR3 has 11 amino acids. Trimming pared 11 bases from V and 2 bases from J, leaving 8 bases between.

CDR3 DNA sequence: TGTGCCAGCAGCTTAGCGGGAAGACGGGGTCAGGCGTCGTACGAGCAGTACTTC. It encodes CASSLAGRRGQASYEQYF. The chain joins TRBV7-2 to TRBJ2-7, with D possibly matching TRBD2 (5 bases). Germline V gives CDR1 SGHTA, CDR2 FQGNSA. Trimming left V 0 bases short and J 4 bases short, with 22 bases between. This CDR3 has 18 amino acids.

In this sample, this clone turned up a few times. This chain connects TRBV5-4 to TRBJ2-4; 8 positions agree with TRBD1. The germline CDR1 and CDR2 sequences are SGHNT and YYREEE (reference sequence). V trimming: 0 bases; J trimming: 1 base; junction bases outside the gene matches: 3. The CDR3 consists of 16 residues. The CDR3 sequence is CASSLGTGNAKNIQYF. The CDR3 DNA is TGTGCCAGCAGCTTGGGGACAGGGAACGCCAAAAACATTCAGTACTTC.

There are a few counts of this clone. The chain is built from TRBV28 and TRBJ2-7; 9 positions agree with TRBD2. CDR1 is MDHEN, CDR2 SYDVKM, per germline. V lost 2 bases and J lost 7; bases outside the gene matches: 6. The CDR3 covers 14 residues. In DNA, the CDR3 is TGTGCCAGCAGTTTAGGCGGGAGGGCCTGGGAGCAGTACTTC. Protein: CASSLGGRAWEQYF.

This clone occurred a few times. This chain uses TRBV5-1 with TRBJ1-2, with 9 bases matching TRBD1. Germline V CDR1 and CDR2: SGHRS, YFSETQ. After removal of 4 bases from V and 8 bases from J, the junction contained 9 bases not matched to a gene. This CDR3 is built from 14 residues. The CDR3 loop reads CASSGRGTGQGYTF. The CDR3 DNA is TGCGCCAGCAGCGGGAGGGGGACAGGGCAAGGCTACACCTTC. Full variable domain (missing parts from reference TRBV5-1 and TRBJ1-2): KAGVTQTPRYLIKTRGQQVTLSCSPISGHRSVSWYQQTPGQGLQFLFEYFSETQRNKGNFPGRFSGRQFSNSRSEMNVSTLELGDSALYLCASSGRGTGQGYTFGSGTRLTVV.

This clone was observed a few times. The chain uses TRBV5-1 and TRBJ2-7; D is possibly TRBD2 (6 bases). Trimming removed 0 bases from V and 3 bases from J, with 13 bases in between. CDR3 length equals 15 residues. CDR1 and CDR2 from the germline V gene are SGHRS and YFSETQ. The chain's CDR3 is CASSLDGSWNYEQYF. In DNA form, the CDR3 reads TGCGCCAGCAGCTTGGACGGGAGCTGGAACTACGAGCAGTACTTC.

The rearrangement joins TRBV6-5 to TRBJ2-1, with 7 bases identical to TRBD1. J lost 3 bases, V lost 2 bases, and 4 bases had no gene match. The CDR3 is 15 amino acids. Germline V CDR1 and CDR2: MNHEY, SVGAGI. CDR3 sequence reads: CASSYGNRGYNEQFF. CDR3 sequence (DNA): TGTGCCAGCAGTTACGGAAACAGGGGCTACAATGAGCAGTTCTTC.

This sequence joins TRBV4-3 and TRBJ1-2, with no clear D. Germline V gives CDR1 LGHNA, CDR2 YSLEER. The CDR3 contains 15 residues. Trimming took off 0 bases at V and 5 bases at J, with 13 bases between the two ends. The CDR3 DNA reads TGCGCCAGCAGCCAAGATTTTGGAAGCGCTTATGGCTACACCTTC. The encoded protein is CASSQDFGSAYGYTF.

CDR3 nucleotides: TGTGCCAGCTCACCCACCTTAATAAGCATGAACACTGAAGCTTTCTTT. It yields the protein CASSPTLISMNTEAFF. The V call is TRBV18, the J call TRBJ1-1; the D is unclear. The CDR3 totals 16 residues. V lost 3 bases, J lost 0 bases, and 14 bases lay in between. The germline gives CDR1 KGHSH, CDR2 LQKENI.